Each of the 23 T cell receptor beta chains below was sequenced from the same sample in a study of tumor-infiltrating lymphocytes in oesophageal squamous cell carcinoma. TCRdb fed the PCR reads into MiXCR, producing one record per CDR3 protein. This repertoire shows 10,000 or so distinct CDR3 sequences, over 50% found once; its top ten account for about 30%. The sample was esophageal tumor tissue. These receptors were obtained from a male donor with esophageal squamous cell carcinoma.

A note on this clonotype: It is likely a read error, because the conserved phenylalanine at the end of the CDR3 is missing. It is unclear where the CDR3 begins or ends on the DNA, so no DNA is shown, and the CDR3 is as TCRdb lists it. The gene calls are TRBV10-1 and TRBJ1-1; the tabulated D call, TRBD1, remains unverified against the DNA. Germline V lookup: CDR1 WNHNN, CDR2 SYGVQD (reference sequence). The CDR3 numbers 17 amino acids, ends counted. This CDR3 is CANQHYTHKSVSSSSAP.

In this sample, this clonotype turned up a few times. The V call is TRBV28, the J call TRBJ2-1; 7 nucleotides align to TRBD1. Germline V gives CDR1 MDHEN, CDR2 SYDVKM. V lost 6 bases, J lost 3 bases, and 2 bases stayed unmatched. The CDR3 is made up of 13 amino acids. CDR3 region: CASRTGIYNEQFF. In DNA, the CDR3 is TGTGCCAGCAGGACAGGGATCTACAATGAGCAGTTCTTC.

In its sample, this clonotype was seen once. The chain uses TRBV10-3 and TRBJ2-1, with TRBD2 matching 7 bases. The end of the DNA aligns better with TRBJ2-7, so the J call may be wrong. The CDR3 extends over 14 amino acids. Germline V gene sequence: CDR1 ENHRY, CDR2 SYGVKD. The CDR3 region is CAISSGDLAGEQYF. As DNA, the CDR3 is TGTGCCATCAGTAGCGGGGACTTAGCGGGTGAGCAGTACTTC.

The CDR3 DNA is TGTGCCAGCAGTTACTTGGGGACAGGAACTAATGAGCAGTTCTTC. It yields the protein CASSYLGTGTNEQFF. The gene calls are TRBV6-6 and TRBJ2-1; 8 bases are a match to TRBD1. The germline V gene has CDR1 MNHNY and CDR2 SVGAGI (reference sequence). With V trimmed by 1 base and J by 7 bases, 6 bases remained unmatched. The CDR3 length is 15 residues.

This clonotype is a singleton in its sample. The rearrangement links TRBV7-3 to TRBJ2-2; weak D call: TRBD1 (7 bases). The CDR3 is 18 amino acids. The V gene lost 3 bases and the J gene lost 0 bases, with 17 bases spanning the gap. Per the germline V gene, CDR1 is SGHTA and CDR2 is FQGTGA. The CDR3 bases are TGTGCCAGCAGCTTGCCCGCGGGACAGCCAACGAACACCGGGGAGCTGTTTTTT. Encoded protein: CASSLPAGQPTNTGELFF.

The chain is built from TRBV7-8 and TRBJ2-1; 8 bases match TRBD2. The end of the DNA aligns better with TRBJ2-5, so the J call may be wrong. The CDR3 consists of 18 residues. Germline CDR1 and CDR2: SGHVS and FQNEAQ. CDR3 region: CASSLGGSDGRAIETQYF. The CDR3 DNA sequence: TGTGCCAGCAGCTTAGGTGGGTCGGACGGGAGGGCCATAGAGACCCAGTACTTC.

The chain has TRBV12-3 or TRBV12-4 and TRBJ2-2; possible D gene TRBD1, 6 bases. Trimming removed 6 bases at V and 5 bases at J, with 10 bases between. There are 13 residues in the CDR3. The CDR3 DNA reads as TGTGCCAGCAGGGTGAGGGGGACCGGGGAGCTGTTTTTT. Encoded protein: CASRVRGTGELFF.

The chain has TRBV7-6 and TRBJ2-6; D remains unclear. The DNA end favors TRBJ2-5, so the J call may be wrong. Germline CDR1 reads SGHVS; CDR2 reads FNYEAQ. This CDR3 spans 15 amino acids. The CDR3 here is CASSSPGRSGETQYF. As DNA, the CDR3 is TGTGCCAGCAGCTCCCCTGGGCGGTCCGGGGAGACCCAGTACTTC.

This clonotype has only a few counts. The CDR3 region has the DNA TGTGCCAGCAGCTTAGGAGGGGTAGTGGCCTACAATGAGCAGTTCTTC. Residues: CASSLGGVVAYNEQFF. V is TRBV7-2 and J is TRBJ2-7, with D possibly called TRBD1 or TRBD2 (5 bases each). Judging by the DNA end, TRBJ2-1 fits better; the J call may be wrong. Germline V gene lookup returns CDR1 SGHTA and CDR2 FQGNSA. This CDR3 is built from 16 residues.

The chain couples TRBV7-6 to TRBJ2-7, with TRBD2 as a possible D gene (5 bases). The tail of the sequence fits TRBJ2-4 better, so the J call may be wrong. Germline V gives CDR1 SGHVS, CDR2 FNYEAQ. The length of the CDR3 is 14 residues. This CDR3 is CASSLDAGKNIQYF. DNA for the CDR3: TGTGCCAGCAGCTTAGACGCGGGCAAAAACATTCAGTACTTC.

This clonotype was detected a few times. The J gene is TRBJ2-1, the V gene TRBV7-8, with 9 nucleotides matching TRBD1. Germline V gene sequence: CDR1 SGHVS, CDR2 FQNEAQ. This CDR3 spans 16 amino acids. V gave up 1 base and J gave up 4 bases; unmatched junction bases: 5. CDR3 sequence (DNA): TGTGCCAGCAGCTTAGGCTGGGGACAGGGATACAATGAGCAGTTCTTC. This gives the protein CASSLGWGQGYNEQFF.

This clonotype was detected only a few times. The rearrangement links TRBV7-2 to TRBJ2-3; 9 nucleotides line up with TRBD2. The germline gives CDR1 SGHTA, CDR2 FQGNSA. J lost 5 bases, V lost 1 base, and 4 bases had no gene match. CDR3 length: 15 residues. In nucleotides, the CDR3 is TGTGCCAGCAGCTTAGTTGCGGGAGGGGGAGATACGCAGTATTTT. This encodes CASSLVAGGGDTQYF.

This clonotype is a singleton in its sample. This chain links TRBV7-2 with TRBJ2-5, with TRBD1 identical over 10 bases. The DNA end lines up better with TRBJ2-1; the J call may be wrong. The CDR3 is 15 amino acids. CDR1 SGHTA and CDR2 FQGNSA come from the germline V gene. The CDR3 is CASSSTGGAYNEQFF. The CDR3 DNA is TGTGCCAGCAGCTCGACAGGGGGCGCTTATAATGAGCAGTTCTTC.

The chain uses TRBV5-6 and TRBJ2-6; D may be TRBD1 or TRBD2 (5 bases each). This CDR3 contains 14 residues. V lost 10 bases, J lost 2 bases, and 13 bases lay in between. CDR1 and CDR2 (germline): SGHDT, YYEEEE. As DNA, the CDR3 is TGTGCCTCCCGGGTGGGGGCTGGGGCCAACGTCCTGACTTTC. It specifies CASRVGAGANVLTF.

This chain links TRBV10-2 with TRBJ1-1; D gene ambiguous. The CDR3 covers 12 residues. With 7 bases removed from V and 0 bases from J, the gap between germline ends came to 6 bases. Germline assignment: CDR1 WSHSY and CDR2 SAAADI. The CDR3 region has the DNA TGCGCCAGCATAGGTATGAACACTGAAGCTTTCTTT. Encoded protein: CASIGMNTEAFF.

This clonotype came up a few times. J is TRBJ2-4 and V is TRBV20-1, with a weak D call TRBD1 (6 bases). TRBJ2-7 matches the DNA end more closely, so the J call is doubtful. Germline CDR1 DFQATT, CDR2 SNEGSKA (reference sequence). This CDR3 is built from 13 residues. CDR3 residues: CSASNRVTYEQYF. CDR3 nucleotides: TGCAGTGCTTCAAACAGGGTCACCTACGAGCAGTACTTC.

This clonotype is labeled medium-sized. The gene calls are TRBV7-3 and TRBJ1-1; maybe TRBD1 (5 bases). Trimming took off 5 bases at V and 4 bases at J, with 17 bases between the two ends. This CDR3 has 15 amino acids. The germline V gene encodes CDR1 SGHTA and CDR2 FQGTGA. The CDR3 bases are TGTGCCAGCAGCCGAACGGGGGGGGAGGCCACTGAAGCTTTCTTT. Encoded protein: CASSRTGGEATEAFF.

The J gene is TRBJ1-1, the V gene TRBV7-2, with D maybe TRBD1 (5 bases). The CDR3 has 16 amino acids. The germline gives CDR1 SGHTA, CDR2 FQGNSA. The V end lost 2 bases, the J end lost 1 base, and 14 bases lay between the germline ends. The CDR3 here is CASSLSVGQGNTEAFF. The CDR3 DNA sequence: TGTGCCAGCAGCTTATCAGTTGGTCAGGGGAACACTGAAGCTTTCTTT.

The J gene is TRBJ2-1, the V gene TRBV6-8; 10 bases align to TRBD1. This CDR3 contains 15 residues. V lost 6 bases and J lost 0; bases outside the gene matches: 2. Looked up from germline, CDR1 is MNHGY and CDR2 is SAAAGT. CDR3 bases: TGTGCCAGCAGGTGGACAGGGGGCTCCTACAATGAGCAGTTCTTC. Residues: CASRWTGGSYNEQFF.

V gene TRBV7-2 combines with J gene TRBJ1-1; D gene unclear. The J call is doubtful: the DNA matches TRBJ2-3 better. The CDR3 runs to 15 residues. Germline CDR1 and CDR2: SGHTA and FQGNSA. The CDR3 reads CASSFSFQSTDTQYF. The CDR3 DNA reads as TGTGCCAGCAGCTTCAGCTTTCAGAGCACAGATACGCAGTATTTT.

The CDR3 region has the DNA TGCAGTGCTAGCCGGGGGTACGAGCAGTACTTC. Translated, it gives CSASRGYEQYF. The V call is TRBV20-1, the J call TRBJ2-7, with D perhaps matching TRBD2 (6 bases). Trimming shortened V by 3 bases and J by 4 bases, and 7 bases separated the two germline ends. The CDR3 totals 11 residues. Per the germline V gene, CDR1 is DFQATT and CDR2 is SNEGSKA (reference sequence).

A remark on this clonotype: A read error may produce the germline difference seen at one junction end. The rearrangement joins TRBV7-2 to TRBJ2-4; D perhaps matches TRBD2 (6 bases). Germline V gene lookup returns CDR1 SGHTA and CDR2 FQGNSA. CDR3 length equals 8 residues. The CDR3 region has the DNA TGTGCCAGCATTATGGGGACTTTC. The encoded protein is CASIMGTF. The variable domain in full, with the rest retrieved from reference TRBV7-2 and TRBJ2-4, is GAGVSQSPSNKVTEKGKDVELRCDPISGHTALYWYRQSLGQGLEFLIYFQGNSAPDKSGLPSDRFSAERTGGSVSTLTIQRTQQEDSAVYLCASIMGTFGAGTRLSVL.

This clonotype was counted a few times. CDR3 DNA: TGTGCCAGCAGCTTAGACGGAGGGATGAACACTGAAGCTTTCTTT. It encodes CASSLDGGMNTEAFF. The rearrangement joins TRBV7-8 to TRBJ1-1; D is unresolved. With 1 base removed from V and 0 bases from J, the gap between germline ends came to 9 bases. Germline V CDR1 and CDR2: SGHVS, FQNEAQ. The CDR3 length is 15 residues.